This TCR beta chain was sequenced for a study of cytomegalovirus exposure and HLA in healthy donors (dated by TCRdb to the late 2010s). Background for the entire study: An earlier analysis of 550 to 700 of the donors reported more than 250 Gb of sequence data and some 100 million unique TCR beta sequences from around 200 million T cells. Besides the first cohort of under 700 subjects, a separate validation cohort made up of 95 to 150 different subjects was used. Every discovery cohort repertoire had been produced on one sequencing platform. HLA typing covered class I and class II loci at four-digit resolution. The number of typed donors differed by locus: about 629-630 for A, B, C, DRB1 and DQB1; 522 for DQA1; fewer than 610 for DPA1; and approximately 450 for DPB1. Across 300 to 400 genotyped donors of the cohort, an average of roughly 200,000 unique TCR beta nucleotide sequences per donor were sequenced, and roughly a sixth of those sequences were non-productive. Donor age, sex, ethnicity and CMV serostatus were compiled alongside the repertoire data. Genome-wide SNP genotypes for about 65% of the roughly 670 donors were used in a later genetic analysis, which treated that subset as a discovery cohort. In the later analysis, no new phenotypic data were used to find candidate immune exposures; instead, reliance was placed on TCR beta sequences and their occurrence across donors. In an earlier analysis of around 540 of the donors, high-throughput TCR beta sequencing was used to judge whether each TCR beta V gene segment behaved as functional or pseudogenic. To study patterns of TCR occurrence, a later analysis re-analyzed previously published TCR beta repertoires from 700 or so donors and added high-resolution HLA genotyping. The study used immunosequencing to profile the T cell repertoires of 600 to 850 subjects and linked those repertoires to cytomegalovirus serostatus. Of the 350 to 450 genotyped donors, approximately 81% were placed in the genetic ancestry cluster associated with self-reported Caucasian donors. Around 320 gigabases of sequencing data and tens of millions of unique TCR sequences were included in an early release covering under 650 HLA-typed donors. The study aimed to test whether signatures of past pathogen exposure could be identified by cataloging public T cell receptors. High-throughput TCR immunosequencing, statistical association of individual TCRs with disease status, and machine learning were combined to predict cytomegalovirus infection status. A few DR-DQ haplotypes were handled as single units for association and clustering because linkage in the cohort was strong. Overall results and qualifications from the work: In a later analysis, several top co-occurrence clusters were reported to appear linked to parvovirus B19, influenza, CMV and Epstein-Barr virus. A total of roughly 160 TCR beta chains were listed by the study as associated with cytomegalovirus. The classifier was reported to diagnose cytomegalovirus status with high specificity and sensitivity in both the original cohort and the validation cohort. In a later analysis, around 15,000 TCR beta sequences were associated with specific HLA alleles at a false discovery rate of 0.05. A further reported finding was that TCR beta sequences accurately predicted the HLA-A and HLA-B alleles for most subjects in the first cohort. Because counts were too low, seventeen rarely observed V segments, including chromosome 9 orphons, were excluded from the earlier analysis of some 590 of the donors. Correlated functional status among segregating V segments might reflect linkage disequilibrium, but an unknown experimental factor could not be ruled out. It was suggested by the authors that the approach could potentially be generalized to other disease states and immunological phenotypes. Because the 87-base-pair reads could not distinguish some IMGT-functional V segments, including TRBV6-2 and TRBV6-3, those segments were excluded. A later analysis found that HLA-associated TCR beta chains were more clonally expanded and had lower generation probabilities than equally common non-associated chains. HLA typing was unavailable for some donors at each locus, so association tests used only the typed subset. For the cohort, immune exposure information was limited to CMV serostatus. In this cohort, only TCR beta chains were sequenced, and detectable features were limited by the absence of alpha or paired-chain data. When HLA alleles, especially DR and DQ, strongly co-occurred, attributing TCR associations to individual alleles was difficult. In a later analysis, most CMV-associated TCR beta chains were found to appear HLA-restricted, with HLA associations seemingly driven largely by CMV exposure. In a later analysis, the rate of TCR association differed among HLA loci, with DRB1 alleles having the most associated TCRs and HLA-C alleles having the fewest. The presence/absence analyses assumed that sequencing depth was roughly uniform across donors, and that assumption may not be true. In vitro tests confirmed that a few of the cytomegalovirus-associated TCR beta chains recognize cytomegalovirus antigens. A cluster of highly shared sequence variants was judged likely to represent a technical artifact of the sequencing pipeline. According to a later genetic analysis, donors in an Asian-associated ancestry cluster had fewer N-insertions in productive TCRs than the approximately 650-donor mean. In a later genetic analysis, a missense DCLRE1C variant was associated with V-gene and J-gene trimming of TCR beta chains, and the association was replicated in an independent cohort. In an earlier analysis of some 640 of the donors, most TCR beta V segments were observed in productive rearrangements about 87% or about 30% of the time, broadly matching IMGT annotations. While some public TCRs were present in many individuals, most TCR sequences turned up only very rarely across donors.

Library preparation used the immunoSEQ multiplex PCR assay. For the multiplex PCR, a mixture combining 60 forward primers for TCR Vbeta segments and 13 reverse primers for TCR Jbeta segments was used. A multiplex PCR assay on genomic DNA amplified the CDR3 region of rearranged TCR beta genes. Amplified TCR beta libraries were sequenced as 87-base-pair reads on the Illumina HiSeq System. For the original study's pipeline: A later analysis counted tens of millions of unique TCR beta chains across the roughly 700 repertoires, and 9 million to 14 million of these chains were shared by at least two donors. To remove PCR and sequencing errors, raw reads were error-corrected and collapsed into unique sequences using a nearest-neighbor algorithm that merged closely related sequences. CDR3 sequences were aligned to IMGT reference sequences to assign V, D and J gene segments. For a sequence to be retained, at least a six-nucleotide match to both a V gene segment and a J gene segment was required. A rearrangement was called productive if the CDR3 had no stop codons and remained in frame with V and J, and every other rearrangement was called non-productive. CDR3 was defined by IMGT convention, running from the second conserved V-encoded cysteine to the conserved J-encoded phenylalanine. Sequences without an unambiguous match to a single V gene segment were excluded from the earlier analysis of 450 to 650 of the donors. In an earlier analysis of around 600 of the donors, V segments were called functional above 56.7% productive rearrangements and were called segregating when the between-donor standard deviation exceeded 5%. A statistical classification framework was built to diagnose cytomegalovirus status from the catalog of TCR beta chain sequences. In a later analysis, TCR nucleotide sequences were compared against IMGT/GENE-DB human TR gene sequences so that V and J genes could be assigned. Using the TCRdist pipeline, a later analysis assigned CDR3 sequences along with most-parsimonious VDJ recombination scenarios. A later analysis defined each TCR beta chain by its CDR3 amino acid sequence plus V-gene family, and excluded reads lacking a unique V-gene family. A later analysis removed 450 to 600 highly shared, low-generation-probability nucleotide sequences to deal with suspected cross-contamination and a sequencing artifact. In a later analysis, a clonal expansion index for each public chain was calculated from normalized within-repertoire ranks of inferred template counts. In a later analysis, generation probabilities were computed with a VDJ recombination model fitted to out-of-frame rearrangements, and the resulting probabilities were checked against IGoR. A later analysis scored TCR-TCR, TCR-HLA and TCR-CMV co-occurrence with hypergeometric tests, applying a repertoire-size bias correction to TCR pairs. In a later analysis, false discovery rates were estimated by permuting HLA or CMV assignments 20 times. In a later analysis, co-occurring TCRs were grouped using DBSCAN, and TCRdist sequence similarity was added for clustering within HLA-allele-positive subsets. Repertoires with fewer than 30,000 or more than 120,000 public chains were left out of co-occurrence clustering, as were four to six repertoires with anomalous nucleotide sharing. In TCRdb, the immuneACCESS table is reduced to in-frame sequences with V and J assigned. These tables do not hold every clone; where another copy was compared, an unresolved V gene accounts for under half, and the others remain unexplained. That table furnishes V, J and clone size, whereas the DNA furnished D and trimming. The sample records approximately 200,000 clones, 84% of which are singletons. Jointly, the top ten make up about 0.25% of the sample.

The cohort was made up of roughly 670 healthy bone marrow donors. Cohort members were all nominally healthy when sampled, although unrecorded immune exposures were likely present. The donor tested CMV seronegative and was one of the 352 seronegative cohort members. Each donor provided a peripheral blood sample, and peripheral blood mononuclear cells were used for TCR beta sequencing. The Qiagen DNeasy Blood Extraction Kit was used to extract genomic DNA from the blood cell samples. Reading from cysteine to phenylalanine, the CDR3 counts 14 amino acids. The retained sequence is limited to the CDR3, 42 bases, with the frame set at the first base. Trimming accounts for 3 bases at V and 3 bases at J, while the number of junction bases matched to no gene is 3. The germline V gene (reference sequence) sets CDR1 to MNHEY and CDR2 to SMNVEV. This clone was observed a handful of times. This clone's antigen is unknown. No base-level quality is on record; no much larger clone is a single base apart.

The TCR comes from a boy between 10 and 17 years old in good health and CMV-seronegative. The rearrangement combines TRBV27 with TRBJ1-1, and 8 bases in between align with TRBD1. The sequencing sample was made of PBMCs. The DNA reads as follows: TGTGCCAGCAGTTTCAGGGGGCTTCACACTGAAGCTTTCTTT. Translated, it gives CASSFRGLHTEAFF.